This T cell receptor beta chain emerged from a study of metastatic and nonmetastatic thyroid tumors. The wider study: The authors compared repertoires across blood and tumor or nodule tissue from malignant and benign thyroid patients. Findings and limits, study-wide: Malignant thyroid tumors reportedly had TCR beta diversity that was significantly higher than in benign nodules, in blood and tumor.

Patients underwent thyroid surgery, and none had received any treatment before it. Germline V CDR1 and CDR2: MNHNS, SASEGT. The V and J ends lost 6 bases and 6 bases respectively, with 23 bases between them. The CDR3 is 16 residues long. TCRdb redid the clone calls on the PCR reads using MiXCR. This sample has 30,000 or so clones, with around a fifth found just once. About this clone: Its antigen is not identified.

This clonotype was sampled from a female donor with papillary thyroid cancer or a benign thyroid nodule (not recorded which). Some clones in this sample may be carry-over from other donors' samples. The chain links TRBV6-1 to TRBJ1-2; a weak D match, TRBD1 (5 bases). The sequenced material came from blood. Here the CDR3 reads CASSRNSADTSNGYTF. In DNA form, the CDR3 reads TGTGCCAGCAGCCGGAACTCTGCGGACACCTCGAATGGCTACACCTTC.